This T cell receptor (beta chain) was captured by sequencing in a study of T cell responses to AZD1222 COVID-19 vaccine. The data were produced by immunoSEQ multiplex PCR, yet TCRdb's version contains in-frame clones alone and is incomplete. The sample consists of tens of thousands of clones, over 85% of them appearing once. Trimming stripped 2 bases from V and 1 base from J, with 7 bases between. The CDR3 loop spans 14 amino acids. Germline V gene lookup returns CDR1 KGHDR and CDR2 SFDVKD. This clonotype was sampled from an adult in good health. Here the sequenced sample was peripheral blood, taken on day 0 of AZD1222 vaccination. The chain is built from TRBV24-1 and TRBJ2-5; D gene uncertain. As DNA, the CDR3 is TGTGCCACCAGTGATTCCGGATTCCAAGAGACCCAGTACTTC. It is translated as CATSDSGFQETQYF.